This T cell receptor (beta chain) was sequenced for a study of cytomegalovirus exposure and HLA in healthy donors. The V end was cut by 5 bases, the J end by 5 bases, with 16 bases between. Germline V gene sequence: CDR1 SGHAT, CDR2 FQNNGV. CDR3 length: 15 amino acids. PCR amplification relied on 60 Vbeta primers (plus 13 Jbeta primers). Profiled with immunoSEQ multiplex PCR; TCRdb holds only in-frame clones, not every one. The sample includes around 170,000 clones, roughly four fifths of them seen just once. The specimen was PBMCs. This chain joins TRBV11-2 and TRBJ1-5; D ambiguous. The sequence was obtained from a man younger than 30 in good health and CMV-seronegative. As DNA, the CDR3 is TGTGCCAGCAGCCACAGCCGGGAGATCGATCAGCCCCAGCATTTT. Protein sequence: CASSHSREIDQPQHF.